The subject of this entry is one T cell receptor beta chain. Its antigen is not identified. Only patients with spare fresh-frozen tumor and over two years of follow-up were included. Repertoires were generated with immunoSEQ multiplex PCR, while TCRdb's copy carries only in-frame clones and drops some. The data hold nearly 85,000 clones, with around nine tenths observed a single time. The data derive from a study of glioma-infiltrating T cells after dendritic cell vaccination. Study results and limitations: No direct clonality-survival link was found; a diverse polyclonal response may matter.

This TCR came from a human donor with glioblastoma. Sample: blood, taken before dendritic cell vaccination.

This chain's CDR3 is CASRLGLAGLGEQYF. The CDR3 region has the DNA TGTGCCAGCAGACTGGGACTAGCGGGGTTGGGGGAGCAGTACTTC. The chain joins TRBV2 to TRBJ2-7; 13 nucleotides match TRBD2. V shed 6 bases, J shed 7 bases, and the junction held 9 bases outside the gene matches. CDR1 is SNHLY and CDR2 is FYNNEI in the germline V gene. The CDR3 spans 15 residues.